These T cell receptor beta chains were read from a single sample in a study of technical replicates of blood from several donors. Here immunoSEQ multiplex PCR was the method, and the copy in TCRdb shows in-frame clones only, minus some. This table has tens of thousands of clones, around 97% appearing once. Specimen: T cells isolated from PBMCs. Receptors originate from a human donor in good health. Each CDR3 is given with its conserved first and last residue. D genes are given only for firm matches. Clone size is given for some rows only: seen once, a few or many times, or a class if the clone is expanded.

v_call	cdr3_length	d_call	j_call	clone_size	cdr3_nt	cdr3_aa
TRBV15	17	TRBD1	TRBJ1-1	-	TGTGCCACCAGCAGAGGTGGAGCAGGGGGCGTGGGCACTGAAGCTTTCTTT	CATSRGGAGGVGTEAFF
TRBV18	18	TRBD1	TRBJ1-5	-	TGTGCCAGCTCACCACCGGGGACAGGGGGTGGGGGCAATCAGCCCCAGCATTTT	CASSPPGTGGGGNQPQHF
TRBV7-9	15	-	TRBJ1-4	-	TGTGCCAGCAGCTTTGGTCGGGACTTCAATGAAAAACTGTTTTTT	CASSFGRDFNEKLFF
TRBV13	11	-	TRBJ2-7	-	TGTGCCAGCAGCTCCGCCTACGAGCAGTACTTC	CASSSAYEQYF
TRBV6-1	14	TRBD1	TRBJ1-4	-	TGTGCCAGCGAAGGACAGGGATCTGAAGAAAAACTGTTTTTT	CASEGQGSEEKLFF
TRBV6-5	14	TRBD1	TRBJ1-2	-	TGTGCCAGCAGCGCAGGGACAGGGATGTATGGCTACACCTTC	CASSAGTGMYGYTF
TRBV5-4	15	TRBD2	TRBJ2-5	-	TGTGCCAGCAGCTTAAACGGGAGGGTAGTGGAGACCCAGTACTTC	CASSLNGRVVETQYF
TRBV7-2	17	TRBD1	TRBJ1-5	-	TGTGCCAGCAGCTTAAATCCTACAGGGGATAGCAATCAGCCCCAGCATTTT	CASSLNPTGDSNQPQHF
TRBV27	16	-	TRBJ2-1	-	TGTGCCAGCAGTTTACCTCCGTCTTTCGCCTACAATGAGCAGTTCTTC	CASSLPPSFAYNEQFF
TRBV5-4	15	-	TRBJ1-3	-	TGTGCCAGCAGCTTGTTCGGGAACTCTGGAAACACCATATATTTT	CASSLFGNSGNTIYF
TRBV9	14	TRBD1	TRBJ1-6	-	TGTGCCAGCAGCCCTCAGGGGGGCTCTTCACCCCTCCACTTT	CASSPQGGSSPLHF
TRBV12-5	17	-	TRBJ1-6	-	TGTGCTAGTGGTTTGGTAGTCACGGGGTCCTATAATTCACCCCTCCACTTT	CASGLVVTGSYNSPLHF
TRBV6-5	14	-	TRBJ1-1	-	TGTGCCAGCAGTTACTTGGGGCTGAACACTGAAGCTTTCTTT	CASSYLGLNTEAFF
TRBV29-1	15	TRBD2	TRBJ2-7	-	TGCAGCGTTAAACTAGCGGGAGACAGGCCCTACGAGCAGTACTTC	CSVKLAGDRPYEQYF
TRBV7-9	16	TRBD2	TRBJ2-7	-	TGTGCCAGCAGCTTAGGGGCTAGCGGGGGTACGTACGAGCAGTACTTC	CASSLGASGGTYEQYF
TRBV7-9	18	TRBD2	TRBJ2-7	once	TGTGCCAGCAGCTTAGCCCGCGGACTAGCGGGAGGTACCTACGAGCAGTACTTC	CASSLARGLAGGTYEQYF
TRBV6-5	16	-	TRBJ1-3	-	TGTGCCAGCAGTTACTCCCCCGGGGAGTCTGGAAACACCATATATTTT	CASSYSPGESGNTIYF
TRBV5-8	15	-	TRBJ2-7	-	TGTGCCAGCAGCAACGACAGCCCGGTCGCCTACGAGCAGTACTTC	CASSNDSPVAYEQYF
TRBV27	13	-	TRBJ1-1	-	TGTGCCAGCTCCTCGGTGAGGAACACTGAAGCTTTCTTT	CASSSVRNTEAFF
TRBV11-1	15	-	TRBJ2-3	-	TGTGCCAGCAGCCAAACATTTGGGGCCACAGATACGCAGTATTTT	CASSQTFGATDTQYF
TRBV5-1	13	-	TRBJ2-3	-	TGCGCCAGCAGCCTGCAGGGACTAGATACGCAGTATTTT	CASSLQGLDTQYF
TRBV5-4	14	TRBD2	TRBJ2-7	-	TGTGCCGAGGGTGTGTCGGGAGGGCCCTACGAGCAGTACTTC	CAEGVSGGPYEQYF
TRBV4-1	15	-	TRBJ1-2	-	TGCGCCAGCAGCCTCTCGACAGGTACTAACTATGGCTACACCTTC	CASSLSTGTNYGYTF
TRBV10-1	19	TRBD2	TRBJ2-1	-	TGCGCCAGCAGTGATGGGACTAGCGGGAGAGGGGGCTCCTACAATGAGCAGTTCTTC	CASSDGTSGRGGSYNEQFF
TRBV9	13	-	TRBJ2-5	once	TGTGCCAGCAGCGTAGGCGGGCTCATGGACCAGTACTTC	CASSVGGLMDQYF
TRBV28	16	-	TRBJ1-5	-	TGTGCCAGCTCGCGGGGCCGGGCCGGTCTTAATCAGCCCCAGCATTTT	CASSRGRAGLNQPQHF
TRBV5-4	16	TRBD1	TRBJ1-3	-	TGTGCCAGCAGCCCAGGACAGGGGGTAGCTGGAAACACCATATATTTT	CASSPGQGVAGNTIYF
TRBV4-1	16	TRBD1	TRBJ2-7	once	TGCGCCAGCAGCCACCCACTCACAGGGGGAATTGGCGAGCAGTACTTC	CASSHPLTGGIGEQYF
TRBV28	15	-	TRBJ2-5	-	TGTGCCAGCAGTCCCAGAGCGGATTCTAGGGAGACCCAGTACTTC	CASSPRADSRETQYF
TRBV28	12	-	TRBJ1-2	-	TGTGCCAGCGGACTCAAATTTTATGGCTACACCTTC	CASGLKFYGYTF
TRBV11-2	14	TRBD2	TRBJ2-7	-	TGTGCCAGCAGCCTCCGGGACTACCTCTACGAGCAGTACTTC	CASSLRDYLYEQYF
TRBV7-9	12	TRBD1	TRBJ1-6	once	TGTGCCAGCAGCCCCGACACAGGGGAAGATTTCTTT	CASSPDTGEDFF
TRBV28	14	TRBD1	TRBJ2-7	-	TGTGCCAGCAGTACTCCGGGACAGTCTTACGAGCAGTACTTC	CASSTPGQSYEQYF
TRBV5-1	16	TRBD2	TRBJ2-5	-	TGCGCCAGCAGCAACGGACTAGCGGGGTACCAAGAGACCCAGTACTTC	CASSNGLAGYQETQYF
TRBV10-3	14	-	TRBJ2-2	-	TGTGCCATCAGTGAGTCCGCGAACACCGGGGAGCTGTTTTTT	CAISESANTGELFF
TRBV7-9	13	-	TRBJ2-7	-	TGTGCCTCCAGAGCTTGGGCCAGCTACGAGCAGTACTTC	CASRAWASYEQYF
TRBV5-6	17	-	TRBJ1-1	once	TGTGCCAGCAGCTCGGCAGGGGAGTTGTCACGAAGAACTGAAGCTTTCTTT	CASSSAGELSRRTEAFF
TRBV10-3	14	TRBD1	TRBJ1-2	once	TGTGCCATCAGTGAGCCGCGGGACAGCCGGGGCTACACCTTC	CAISEPRDSRGYTF
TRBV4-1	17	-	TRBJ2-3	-	TGCGCCAGCAGCCAACCCTTCGTGGGGCGCGCCCGAGATACGCAGTATTTT	CASSQPFVGRARDTQYF
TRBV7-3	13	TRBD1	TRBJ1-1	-	TGTGCCAGCTCTCTGGACAGGGGCACTGAAGCTTTCTTT	CASSLDRGTEAFF
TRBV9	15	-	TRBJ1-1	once	TGTGCCAGCAGCGTAGAATACAGATTGAACACTGAAGCTTTCTTT	CASSVEYRLNTEAFF
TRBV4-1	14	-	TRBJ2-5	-	TGCGCCAGCAGCCAAGGTTCCAGGGAAGAGACCCAGTACTTC	CASSQGSREETQYF
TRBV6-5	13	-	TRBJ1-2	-	TGTGCCAGCAGTCCCGACAGCAACTATGGCTACACCTTC	CASSPDSNYGYTF
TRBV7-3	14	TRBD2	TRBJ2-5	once	TGTGCCAGCAGCCTAACTAGCGGGGGAGAGACCCAGTACTTC	CASSLTSGGETQYF
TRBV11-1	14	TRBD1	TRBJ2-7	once	TGTGCCAGCAGCGAGTACAGGGGTACCTACGAGCAGTACTTC	CASSEYRGTYEQYF
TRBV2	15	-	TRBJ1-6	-	TGTGCCAGTGAGAGGGCGAGCTCCTATAATTCACCCCTCCACTTT	CASERASSYNSPLHF
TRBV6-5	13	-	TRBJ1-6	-	TGTGCCAGCAGTCGCCAAGAGGGTTCACCCCTCCACTTT	CASSRQEGSPLHF
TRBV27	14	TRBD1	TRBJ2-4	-	TGTGCCAGCAGTTCCGGGACAGGCAAAAACATTCAGTACTTC	CASSSGTGKNIQYF
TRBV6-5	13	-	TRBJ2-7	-	TGTGCCAGCAGACCGACAGGCTCCTACGAGCAGTACTTC	CASRPTGSYEQYF
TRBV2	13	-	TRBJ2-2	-	TGTGCCAGCAGGGGACAGAACACCGGGGAGCTGTTTTTT	CASRGQNTGELFF
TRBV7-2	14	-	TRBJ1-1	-	TGTGCCAGCAGCTTAGCACAGGGTGGCACTGAAGCTTTCTTT	CASSLAQGGTEAFF
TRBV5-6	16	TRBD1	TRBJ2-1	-	TGTGCCAGCAGCAGGAGCACAGGGGCCTCATACAATGAGCAGTTCTTC	CASSRSTGASYNEQFF
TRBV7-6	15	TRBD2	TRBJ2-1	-	TGTGCCAGCAGCGACCCAGCGGGAGAGGTCAATGAGCAGTTCTTC	CASSDPAGEVNEQFF
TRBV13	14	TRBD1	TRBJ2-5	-	TGTGCCAGCAGCCTCCCGGGACAGGGAGGGACCCAGTACTTC	CASSLPGQGGTQYF
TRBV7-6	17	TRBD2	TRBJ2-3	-	TGTGCCAGCAGCTCAGATCCGGGACTAGCGTCCCCAGATACGCAGTATTTT	CASSSDPGLASPDTQYF